A selection of T cell receptor beta chains follows, all from one sample in a study of T cells in Graves' hyperthyroidism and ophthalmopathy. TCRdb passed the multiplex PCR reads through MiXCR, listing each CDR3 protein once. This table has about half a million distinct CDR3 sequences, 20% appearing once. Source material: blood. These receptor sequences come from a man aged 18 to 29 with Graves' hyperthyroidism. CDR3s include the opening cysteine and the closing phenylalanine or tryptophan. The order of the fields is D gene, clone size, J gene, V gene, CDR3 DNA, CDR3 protein. A D gene is named only where the DNA matches it firmly. Clone size, where shown, is once, few, many, or a class for clones that have expanded.

>.|many|TRBJ2-5|TRBV4-1
TGCGCCAGCAGCCCCATAGGGGGGGGCCAAGAGACCCAGTACTTC
CASSPIGGGQETQYF
>TRBD1|many|TRBJ2-2|TRBV24-1
TGTGCCACCAGAGGGTCGGGACAGGGGGCTTTCGGGGAGCTGTTTTTT
CATRGSGQGAFGELFF
>.|few|TRBJ2-7|TRBV7-9
TGTGCCAGCAGCCCCGGTTGGGGCAGTTCCTACGAGCAGTACTTC
CASSPGWGSSYEQYF
>.|.|TRBJ2-7|TRBV6-2/TRBV6-3
TGTGCCAGCAGAAAGGACAGAGGATCATTAGACGAGCAGTACTTC
CASRKDRGSLDEQYF
>.|many|TRBJ2-5|TRBV20-1
TGCAGTGCTAGAGATATCGGGGCTTCCCAAGAGACCCAGTACTTC
CSARDIGASQETQYF
>.|many|TRBJ1-5|TRBV28
TGTGCCAGCAGTTATGACATTAGCAATCAGCCCCAGCATTTT
CASSYDISNQPQHF
>.|.|TRBJ1-1|TRBV7-9
TGTGCCAGCAGCTCCTATCCGGTGGATGAAGCTTTCTTT
CASSSYPVDEAFF
>TRBD1|many|TRBJ1-1|TRBV15
TGTGCCACCAGCAGAGACTGGACAGGGGGCAGTAAGGATGAAGCTTTCTTT
CATSRDWTGGSKDEAFF
>.|many|TRBJ2-7|TRBV7-2
TGTGCCAGCAGCCCCCAGACAGCCTCCGAGCAGTACTTC
CASSPQTASEQYF
>.|.|TRBJ1-2|TRBV7-2
TGTGCCAGCAGCTTATCTGGGTGGGGCTACACCTTC
CASSLSGWGYTF
>.|many|TRBJ1-1|TRBV28
TGTGCCAGCAGTACCGGGTCCTTGAACACTGAAGCTTTCTTT
CASSTGSLNTEAFF